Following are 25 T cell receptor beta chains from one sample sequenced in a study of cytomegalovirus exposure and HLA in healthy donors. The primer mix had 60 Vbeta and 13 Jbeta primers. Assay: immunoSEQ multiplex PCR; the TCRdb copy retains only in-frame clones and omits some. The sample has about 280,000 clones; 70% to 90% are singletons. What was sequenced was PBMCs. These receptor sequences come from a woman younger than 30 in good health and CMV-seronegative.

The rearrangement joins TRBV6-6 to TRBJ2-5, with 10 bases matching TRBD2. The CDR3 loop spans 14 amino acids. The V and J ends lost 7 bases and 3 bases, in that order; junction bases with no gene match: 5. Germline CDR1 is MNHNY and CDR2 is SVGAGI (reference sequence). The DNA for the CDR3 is TGTGCCAGCACCAGCACTAGCGGGGAAGAGACCCAGTACTTC. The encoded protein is CASTSTSGEETQYF.

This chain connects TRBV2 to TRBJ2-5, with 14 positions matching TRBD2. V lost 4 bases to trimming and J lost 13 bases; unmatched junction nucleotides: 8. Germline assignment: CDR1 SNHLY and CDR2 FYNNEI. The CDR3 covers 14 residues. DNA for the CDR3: TGTGCCAGCAGTGCCGACGGGACTAGCGGGGGTATGTACTTC. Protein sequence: CASSADGTSGGMYF.

The CDR3 nucleotides are TGTGCCAGCAGCGTAGGACTTATCTACCCCGCGAACACCGGGGAGCTGTTTTTT. It is translated as CASSVGLIYPANTGELFF. This rearrangement joins TRBV9 to TRBJ2-2; D is uncertain. The germline V gene encodes CDR1 SGDLS and CDR2 YYNGEE. The length of the CDR3 is 18 residues. The ends were cut back, 0 bases at V and 0 bases at J, with 15 bases in the middle.

The CDR3 protein is CASSSTSLSSYNEQFF. In nucleotides, the CDR3 is TGTGCCAGCAGCTCGACTAGCTTGAGCTCCTACAATGAGCAGTTCTTC. The chain combines TRBV7-3 with TRBJ2-1; 7 positions agree with TRBD2. V shed 4 bases, J shed 0 bases, and the junction held 6 bases outside the gene matches. Germline V gives CDR1 SGHTA, CDR2 FQGTGA. CDR3 length: 16 amino acids.

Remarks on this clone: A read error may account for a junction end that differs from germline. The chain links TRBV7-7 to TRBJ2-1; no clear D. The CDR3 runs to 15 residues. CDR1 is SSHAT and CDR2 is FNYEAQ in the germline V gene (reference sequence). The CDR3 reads CASTPIPSSYNEQFF. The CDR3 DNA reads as TGTGCTAGCACCCCTATCCCGAGCTCCTACAATGAGCAGTTCTTC.

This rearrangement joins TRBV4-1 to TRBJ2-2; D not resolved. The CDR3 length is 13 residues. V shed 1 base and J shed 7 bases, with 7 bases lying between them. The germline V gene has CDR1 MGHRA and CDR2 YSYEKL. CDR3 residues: CASSQGLNGELFF. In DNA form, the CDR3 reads TGCGCCAGCAGCCAAGGACTTAACGGGGAGCTGTTTTTT.

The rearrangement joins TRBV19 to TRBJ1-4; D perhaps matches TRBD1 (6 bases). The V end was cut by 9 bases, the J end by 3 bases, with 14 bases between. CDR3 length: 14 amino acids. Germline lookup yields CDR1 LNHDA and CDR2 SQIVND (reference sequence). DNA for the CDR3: TGTGCCAGCACTCTGGACAGAGCTAATGAAAAACTGTTTTTT. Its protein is CASTLDRANEKLFF.

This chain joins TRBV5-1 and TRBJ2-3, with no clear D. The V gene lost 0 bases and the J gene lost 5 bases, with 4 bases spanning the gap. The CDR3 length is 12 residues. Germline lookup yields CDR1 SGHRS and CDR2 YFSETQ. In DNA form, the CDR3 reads TGCGCCAGCAGCTTGGTAATAGATACGCAGTATTTT. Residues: CASSLVIDTQYF. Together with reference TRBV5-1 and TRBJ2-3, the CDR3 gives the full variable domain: KAGVTQTPRYLIKTRGQQVTLSCSPISGHRSVSWYQQTPGQGLQFLFEYFSETQRNKGNFPGRFSGRQFSNSRSEMNVSTLELGDSALYLCASSLVIDTQYFGPGTRLTVL.

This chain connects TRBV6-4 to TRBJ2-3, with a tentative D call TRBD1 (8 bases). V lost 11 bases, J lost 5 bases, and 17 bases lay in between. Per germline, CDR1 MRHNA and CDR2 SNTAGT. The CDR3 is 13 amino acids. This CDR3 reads CAGKTGEGDTQYF. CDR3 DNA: TGTGCCGGAAAGACAGGGGAGGGAGATACGCAGTATTTT.

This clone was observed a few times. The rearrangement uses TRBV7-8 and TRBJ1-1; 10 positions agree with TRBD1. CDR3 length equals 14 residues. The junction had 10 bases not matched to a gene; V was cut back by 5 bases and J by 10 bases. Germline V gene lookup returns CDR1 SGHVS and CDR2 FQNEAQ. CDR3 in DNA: TGTGCCAGCAGCCTGACAGGGGGCGGGGTGCGAGCTTTCTTT. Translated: CASSLTGGGVRAFF.

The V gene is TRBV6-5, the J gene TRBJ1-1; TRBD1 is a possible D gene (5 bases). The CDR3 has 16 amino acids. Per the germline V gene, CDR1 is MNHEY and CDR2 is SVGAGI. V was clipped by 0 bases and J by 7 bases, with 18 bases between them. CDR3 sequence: CASSYSSSGGRLEAFF. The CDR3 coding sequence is TGTGCCAGCAGTTACTCATCCTCCGGGGGGAGGCTTGAAGCTTTCTTT.

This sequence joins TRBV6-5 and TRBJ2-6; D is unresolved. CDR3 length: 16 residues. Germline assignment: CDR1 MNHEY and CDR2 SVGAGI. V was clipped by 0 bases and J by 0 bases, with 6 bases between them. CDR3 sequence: CASSYSEASGANVLTF. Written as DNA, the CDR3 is TGTGCCAGCAGTTACTCTGAGGCCTCTGGGGCCAACGTCCTGACTTTC.

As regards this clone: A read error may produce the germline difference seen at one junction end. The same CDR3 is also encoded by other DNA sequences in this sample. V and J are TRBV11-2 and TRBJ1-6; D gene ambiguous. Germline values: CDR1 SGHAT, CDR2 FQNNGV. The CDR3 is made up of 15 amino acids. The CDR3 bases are TGTGCCAGCAGCGGTCACAGCTCCTATAATTCCCCCCTCCACTTT. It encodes CASSGHSSYNSPLHF.

The CDR3 DNA is TGTGCCAGCAGTCGCAGGGATAGCAATCAGCCCCAGCATTTT. This gives the protein CASSRRDSNQPQHF. The V call is TRBV2, the J call TRBJ1-5; D perhaps matches TRBD1 (5 bases). V shed 5 bases and J shed 0 bases, with 8 bases lying between them. Germline V gene lookup returns CDR1 SNHLY and CDR2 FYNNEI. The CDR3 runs to 14 residues.

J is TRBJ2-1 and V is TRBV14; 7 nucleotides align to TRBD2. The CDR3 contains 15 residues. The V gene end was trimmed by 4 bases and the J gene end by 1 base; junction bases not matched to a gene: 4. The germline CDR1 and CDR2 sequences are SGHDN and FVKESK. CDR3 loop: CASSLGLVSYNEQFF. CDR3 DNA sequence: TGTGCCAGCAGCCTCGGACTAGTGTCCTACAATGAGCAGTTCTTC.

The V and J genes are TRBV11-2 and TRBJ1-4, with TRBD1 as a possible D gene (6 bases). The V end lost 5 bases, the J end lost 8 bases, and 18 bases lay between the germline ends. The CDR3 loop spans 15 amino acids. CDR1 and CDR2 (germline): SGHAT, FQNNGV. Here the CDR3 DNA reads TGTGCCAGCAGCCCGGGGACAAAGGGTGGGGAAAAACTGTTTTTT. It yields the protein CASSPGTKGGEKLFF. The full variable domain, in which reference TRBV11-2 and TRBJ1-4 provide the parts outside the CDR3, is EAGVAQSPRYKIIEKRQSVAFWCNPISGHATLYWYQQILGQGPKLLIQFQNNGVVDDSQLPKDRFSAERLKGVDSTLKIQPAKLEDSAVYLCASSPGTKGGEKLFFGSGTQLSVL.

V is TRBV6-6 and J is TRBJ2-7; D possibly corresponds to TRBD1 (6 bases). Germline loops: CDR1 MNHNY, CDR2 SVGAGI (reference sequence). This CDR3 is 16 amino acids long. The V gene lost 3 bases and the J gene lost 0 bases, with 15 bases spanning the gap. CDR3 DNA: TGTGCCAGCAGTTATTTAGGACAGCCGAGCTCCTACGAGCAGTACTTC. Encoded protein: CASSYLGQPSSYEQYF.

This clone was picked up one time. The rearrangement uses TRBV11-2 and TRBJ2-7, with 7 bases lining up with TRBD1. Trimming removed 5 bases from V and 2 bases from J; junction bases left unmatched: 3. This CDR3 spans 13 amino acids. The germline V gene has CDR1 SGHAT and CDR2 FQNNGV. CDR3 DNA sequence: TGTGCCAGCAGCCCAGGGACAGCCTACGAGCAGTACTTC. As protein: CASSPGTAYEQYF.

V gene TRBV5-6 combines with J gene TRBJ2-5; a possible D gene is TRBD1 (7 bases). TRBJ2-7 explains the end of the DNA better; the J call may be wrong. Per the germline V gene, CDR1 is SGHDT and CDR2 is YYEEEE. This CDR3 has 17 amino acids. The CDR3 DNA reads TGTGCCAGCAGCTTGCCAACGCAGACAGGGAGGTTCTACGAGCAGTACTTC. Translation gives CASSLPTQTGRFYEQYF.

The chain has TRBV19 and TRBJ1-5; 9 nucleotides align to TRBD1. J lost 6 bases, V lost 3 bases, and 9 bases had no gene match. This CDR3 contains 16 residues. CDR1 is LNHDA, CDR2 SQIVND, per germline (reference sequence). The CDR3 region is CASSIRAQGAGQPQHF. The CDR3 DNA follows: TGTGCCAGTAGTATTCGTGCACAGGGGGCTGGTCAGCCCCAGCATTTT. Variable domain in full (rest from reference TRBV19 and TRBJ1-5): DGGITQSPKYLFRKEGQNVTLSCEQNLNHDAMYWYRQDPGQGLRLIYYSQIVNDFQKGDIAEGYSVSREKKESFPLTVTSAQKNPTAFYLCASSIRAQGAGQPQHFGDGTRLSIL.

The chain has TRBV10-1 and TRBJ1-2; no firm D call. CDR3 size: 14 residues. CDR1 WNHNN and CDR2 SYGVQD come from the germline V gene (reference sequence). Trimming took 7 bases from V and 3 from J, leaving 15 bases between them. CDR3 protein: CASTPAPEDYGYTF. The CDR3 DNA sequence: TGCGCCAGCACCCCCGCCCCAGAAGACTATGGCTACACCTTC.

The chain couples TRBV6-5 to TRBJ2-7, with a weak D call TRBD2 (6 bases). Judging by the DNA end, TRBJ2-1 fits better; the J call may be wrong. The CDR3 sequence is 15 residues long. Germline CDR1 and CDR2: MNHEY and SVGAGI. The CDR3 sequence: CASSEGGPSYNEQFF. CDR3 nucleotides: TGTGCCAGCTCCGAAGGAGGGCCTTCCTACAATGAGCAGTTCTTC.

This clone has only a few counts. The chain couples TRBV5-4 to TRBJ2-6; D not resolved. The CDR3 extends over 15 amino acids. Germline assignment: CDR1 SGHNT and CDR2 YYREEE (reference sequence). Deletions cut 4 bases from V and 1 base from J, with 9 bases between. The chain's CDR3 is CASSQSSSGANVLTF. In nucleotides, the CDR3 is TGTGCCAGCAGCCAATCCAGTTCTGGGGCCAACGTCCTGACTTTC.

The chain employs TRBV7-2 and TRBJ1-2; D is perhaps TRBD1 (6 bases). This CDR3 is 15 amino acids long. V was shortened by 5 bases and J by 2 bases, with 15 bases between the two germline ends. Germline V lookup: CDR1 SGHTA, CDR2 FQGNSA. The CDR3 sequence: CASSLSVGTNYGYTF. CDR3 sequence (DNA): TGTGCCAGCAGCCTCTCGGTGGGGACAAACTATGGCTACACCTTC.

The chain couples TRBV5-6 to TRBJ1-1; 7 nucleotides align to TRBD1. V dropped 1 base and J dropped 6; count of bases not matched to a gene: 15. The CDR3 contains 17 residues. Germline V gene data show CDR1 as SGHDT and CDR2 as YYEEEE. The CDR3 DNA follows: TGTGCCAGCAGCTTGCGCAGGGACAGAAGTAGGAGGGCTGAAGCTTTCTTT. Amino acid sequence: CASSLRRDRSRRAEAFF.